These 4 T cell receptor beta chains share one sample of origin, sequenced in a study of Graves' ophthalmopathy and Graves' hyperthyroidism. Using RNA transcripts, the TCR beta CDR3 regions were amplified. Second-round multiplex PCR followed a first-round RT-PCR using HTBI primers. TCRdb redid the calling of the multiplex PCR reads with MiXCR, one entry per CDR3 protein. The table records about 220,000 distinct CDR3 sequences, 20% to 25% of them present only once. Sequenced sample: peripheral blood. The origin of the receptors is a woman aged 45-65 years with Graves' ophthalmopathy.

This clonotype was seen repeatedly, ten times or more. This rearrangement joins TRBV12-3 or TRBV12-4 to TRBJ2-2; D unresolved. V was shortened by 5 bases and J by 4 bases, with 14 bases between the two germline ends. CDR3 length equals 15 residues. The CDR3 loop is CASSLFRRVTGELFF. CDR3 nucleotides: TGTGCCAGCAGTCTATTCCGTCGAGTCACCGGGGAGCTGTTTTTT.

This clonotype turned up a few times. The chain recombines TRBV19 with TRBJ2-3; 12 bases line up with TRBD2. Losses at the gene ends were 5 bases for V and 2 bases for J; bases not matched to a gene: 2. The CDR3 is 15 residues long. The V gene's germline CDR1 is LNHDA and CDR2 SQIVND (reference sequence). The CDR3 here is CASSGLAGNTDTQYF. The CDR3 coding sequence is TGTGCCAGTAGTGGACTAGCGGGAAACACAGATACGCAGTATTTT.

This rearrangement joins TRBV7-2 to TRBJ2-7, with TRBD2 matching 7 bases. Per germline, CDR1 SGHTA and CDR2 FQGNSA. The J segment lost 2 bases and the V segment lost 1 base, leaving 5 bases of the junction unmatched. The CDR3 consists of 15 residues. This CDR3 is CASSLGAGATYEQYF. The CDR3 DNA reads as TGTGCCAGCAGCTTAGGGGCGGGAGCGACCTACGAGCAGTACTTC.

The rearrangement joins TRBV11-1 to TRBJ1-4, with a possible D match to TRBD1 (5 bases). The CDR3 spans 16 residues. The germline gives CDR1 SGHAT, CDR2 FQDESV (reference sequence). Trimming removed 5 bases at V and 3 bases at J, with 16 bases between. DNA for the CDR3: TGTGCCAGCAGCCACCAATCGGAGACAGCTAATGAAAAACTGTTTTTT. As protein: CASSHQSETANEKLFF.